This entry lists 24 T cell receptor beta chains sequenced from one sample in a study of shared clonotypes between healthy human individuals. TCRdb keeps only in-frame clones here, not all; method: immunoSEQ multiplex PCR. Of a few million clones listed, around 94% were seen once; the top ten hold 0.13% to 0.15%. Specimen: naive CD4+ T cells sorted from blood. Subset meaning: CD45RA+ positively selected. The receptors come from a man aged 18 to 29 in good health.

The CDR3 region is CASSRGQATEKLFF. In DNA, the CDR3 is TGTGCCAGCAGTCGCGGACAGGCCACTGAAAAACTGTTTTTT. The gene calls are TRBV2 and TRBJ1-4, with 7 bases aligning to TRBD1. Germline V gives CDR1 SNHLY, CDR2 FYNNEI. Trimming at V came to 5 bases and at J to 7 bases, leaving 7 bases not matched to a gene. There are 14 residues in the CDR3.

This chain joins TRBV11-2 and TRBJ2-7; D may correspond to TRBD1 or TRBD2 (5 bases each). The CDR3 is 17 residues long. Trimming left V 5 bases short and J 3 bases short, with 23 bases between. Germline assignment: CDR1 SGHAT and CDR2 FQNNGV. CDR3 nucleotide sequence: TGTGCCAGCAGCCCAGGGATCCTGGAGGCCTGGGTCTACGAGCAGTACTTC. This gives the protein CASSPGILEAWVYEQYF.

This rearrangement joins TRBV18 to TRBJ2-5; TRBD1 aligns across 9 bases. This CDR3 contains 16 residues. V was clipped by 4 bases and J by 1 base; unmatched bases: 7. Germline CDR1 reads KGHSH; CDR2 reads LQKENI. The CDR3 DNA reads TGTGCCAGCTCACGACAGGGGGGGAGTACCCAAGAGACCCAGTACTTC. It specifies CASSRQGGSTQETQYF. The full variable domain, completed using reference TRBV18 and TRBJ2-5, is NAGVMQNPRHLVRRRGQEARLRCSPMKGHSHVYWYRQLPEEGLKFMVYLQKENIIDESGMPKERFSAEFPKEGPSILRIQQVVRGDSAAYFCASSRQGGSTQETQYFGPGTRLLVL.

A word on this clone: One end of the junction does not line up with germline, which may come from a read error. The V call is TRBV7-7, the J call TRBJ2-7; weak D call: TRBD2 (6 bases). CDR1 SSHAT and CDR2 FNYEAQ come from the germline V gene (reference sequence). This CDR3 comprises 12 residues. The CDR3 sequence is CASSLAATEQYF. CDR3 nucleotide sequence: TGTGCTAGCAGCTTAGCGGCGACCGAGCAGTACTTC. Full variable domain (outside the CDR3, taken from reference TRBV7-7 and TRBJ2-7): GAGVSQSPRYKVTKRGQDVTLRCDPISSHATLYWYQQALGQGPEFLTYFNYEAQPDKSGLPSDRFSAERPEGSISTLTIQRTEQRDSAMYRCASSLAATEQYFGPGTRLTVT.

This clone was counted a single time. The identical CDR3 is also encoded by other nucleotide sequences in the sample. This chain links TRBV25-1 with TRBJ2-7, with D unresolved. V lost 4 bases, J lost 4 bases, and 5 bases lay in between. Germline CDR1 reads MGHDK; CDR2 reads SYGVNS. The CDR3 totals 11 residues. The CDR3 DNA follows: TGTGCCAGCAGTGGAGGATACGAGCAGTACTTC. Protein: CASSGGYEQYF.

V usage is TRBV7-9 and J usage is TRBJ2-3; a possible D gene is TRBD2 (6 bases). V lost 0 bases and J lost 0, with 13 bases in between. Per germline, CDR1 SEHNR and CDR2 FQNEAQ (reference sequence). The CDR3 covers 17 residues. The CDR3 DNA is TGTGCCAGCAGCTTAGCTGGTGTAGCGGCAAGCACAGATACGCAGTATTTT. Translation gives CASSLAGVAASTDTQYF. The complete variable domain, with remaining parts taken from reference TRBV7-9 and TRBJ2-3, reads DTGVSQNPRHKITKRGQNVTFRCDPISEHNRLYWYRQTLGQGPEFLTYFQNEAQLEKSRLLSDRFSAERPKGSFSTLEIQRTEQGDSAMYLCASSLAGVAASTDTQYFGPGTRLTVL.

Details on this clone: Additional DNA sequences in this sample encode the identical CDR3. The chain carries TRBV18 and TRBJ1-6; D uncertain. The CDR3 sequence is 14 residues long. Between the trimmed V and J ends, which lost 2 bases and 4 bases, there was a span of 6 bases. Germline V gene sequence: CDR1 KGHSH, CDR2 LQKENI. The CDR3 DNA is TGTGCCAGCTCACCAGAGAGTTATAATTCACCCCTCCACTTT. Its translation: CASSPESYNSPLHF.

The chain couples TRBV5-1 to TRBJ1-1; D perhaps matches TRBD1 (5 bases). V lost 2 bases and J lost 3, with 14 bases in between. This CDR3 is 15 amino acids long. Looked up from germline, CDR1 is SGHRS and CDR2 is YFSETQ. The CDR3 bases are TGCGCCAGCAGCTTCAGTTCCCTGGGGGACACTGAAGCTTTCTTT. This sequence encodes CASSFSSLGDTEAFF.

Turning to this clone: Other DNA sequences in the sample encode the same CDR3. The V gene is TRBV11-2, the J gene TRBJ1-1; D is unresolved. The germline gives CDR1 SGHAT, CDR2 FQNNGV. The CDR3 covers 15 residues. V was shortened by 0 bases and J by 0 bases, with 8 bases between the two germline ends. The CDR3 nucleotides are TGTGCCAGCAGCTTAGAGGGGTTAATGAACACTGAAGCTTTCTTT. It codes for CASSLEGLMNTEAFF.

This clone was detected only once. This chain uses TRBV4-1 with TRBJ1-5; D call uncertain. The CDR3 loop spans 14 amino acids. Germline values: CDR1 MGHRA, CDR2 YSYEKL. The V and J ends lost 0 bases and 6 bases respectively, with 9 bases between them. CDR3: CASSQEKGPQPQHF. The CDR3 bases are TGCGCCAGCAGCCAAGAAAAAGGGCCTCAGCCCCAGCATTTT.

The J gene is TRBJ2-2, the V gene TRBV6-8; D is perhaps TRBD1 or TRBD2 (6 bases each). The germline gives CDR1 MNHGY, CDR2 SAAAGT. Trimming stripped 11 bases from V and 4 bases from J, with 11 bases between. This CDR3 region has 12 residues. The chain's CDR3 is CAGEGGTGELFF. The CDR3 DNA sequence: TGTGCCGGCGAGGGGGGCACCGGGGAGCTGTTTTTT.

A remark on this clone: The same CDR3 can be traced to other DNA sequences in this sample. CDR3 sequence (DNA): TGTGCCAGCAGTTCGACGGGTTTGAACACTGAAGCTTTCTTT. This sequence encodes CASSSTGLNTEAFF. This chain links TRBV28 with TRBJ1-1; no definite D call. The CDR3 consists of 14 residues. Trimming stripped 4 bases from V and 0 bases from J, with 9 bases between. The germline CDR1 and CDR2 sequences are MDHEN and SYDVKM.

The V gene is TRBV6-1, the J gene TRBJ1-6; D ambiguous. Germline V gene data show CDR1 as MNHNS and CDR2 as SASEGT. With 5 bases removed from V and 3 bases from J, the gap between germline ends came to 8 bases. This CDR3 comprises 14 residues. The CDR3 loop reads CASSQVFYNSPLHF. In DNA form, the CDR3 reads TGTGCCAGCAGTCAGGTTTTCTATAATTCACCCCTCCACTTT.

The chain links TRBV4-2 to TRBJ1-4; D gene unclear. Between the trimmed V and J ends, which lost 4 bases and 8 bases, there was a span of 14 bases. The CDR3 runs 14 residues. Germline V CDR1 and CDR2: LGHNA, YNFKEQ. CDR3 residues: CASSLDPVGEKLFF. DNA of the CDR3: TGTGCCAGCAGCCTAGACCCGGTCGGAGAAAAACTGTTTTTT.

The chain recombines TRBV10-2 with TRBJ1-5; no firm D call. Germline values: CDR1 WSHSY, CDR2 SAAADI. The CDR3 sequence is 13 residues long. V lost 3 bases and J lost 4, with 7 bases in between. The CDR3 bases are TGCGCCAGCAGTGAAGGTACGAATCAGCCCCAGCATTTT. Translated, it gives CASSEGTNQPQHF.

This clone is a singleton in its sample. The gene calls are TRBV4-2 and TRBJ2-1, with D unclear. The germline V and J ends were trimmed by 0 bases and 1 base, with 7 bases remaining between them. CDR1 and CDR2 from the germline V gene are LGHNA and YNFKEQ. The CDR3 covers 15 residues. CDR3 coding DNA: TGTGCCAGCAGCCAAGAGGGGTTTTCCTACAATGAGCAGTTCTTC. Translated, it gives CASSQEGFSYNEQFF.

The V and J genes are TRBV4-1 and TRBJ2-5; D unclear. This CDR3 comprises 13 residues. V lost 4 bases, J lost 5 bases, and 11 bases lay in between. The germline gives CDR1 MGHRA, CDR2 YSYEKL. CDR3 sequence: CASSRGIWETQYF. CDR3 bases: TGCGCCAGCAGCCGCGGCATCTGGGAGACCCAGTACTTC.

This clone was recorded only once. For the CDR3, the DNA is TGTGCCAGCTCACCCATTACCGGGGAGCTGTTTTTT. As protein: CASSPITGELFF. The chain links TRBV28 to TRBJ2-2; D is uncertain. V lost 8 bases and J 5 bases, leaving 9 bases between the germline ends. The V gene's germline CDR1 is MDHEN and CDR2 SYDVKM. This CDR3 has 12 residues. The complete variable domain, with remaining parts taken from reference TRBV28 and TRBJ2-2, reads DVKVTQSSRYLVKRTGEKVFLECVQDMDHENMFWYRQDPGLGLRLIYFSYDVKMKEKGDIPEGYSVSREKKERFSLILESASTNQTSMYLCASSPITGELFFGEGSRLTVL.

The rearrangement uses TRBV7-8 and TRBJ1-2; maybe TRBD1 (6 bases). The V gene lost 5 bases and the J gene lost 2 bases, with 12 bases spanning the gap. The germline CDR1 and CDR2 sequences are SGHVS and FQNEAQ. The CDR3 covers 14 residues. CDR3 sequence reads: CASSPLGGNYGYTF. CDR3 in DNA: TGTGCCAGCAGCCCCCTGGGGGGCAACTATGGCTACACCTTC.

The V gene is TRBV11-2, the J gene TRBJ1-6; D call uncertain. V was clipped by 5 bases and J by 6 bases, with 17 bases between them. The CDR3 spans 16 residues. CDR1 and CDR2 from the germline V gene are SGHAT and FQNNGV. The CDR3 loop is CASSRGPILGNSPLHF. The CDR3 DNA reads as TGTGCCAGCAGCCGAGGGCCCATACTGGGTAATTCACCCCTCCACTTT.

This chain uses TRBV4-1 with TRBJ1-5, with D hard to call. The CDR3 is 16 residues long. Deletions cut 1 base from V and 3 bases from J, with 13 bases between. Per germline, CDR1 MGHRA and CDR2 YSYEKL. The CDR3: CASSQAGTATNQPQHF. The CDR3 DNA reads TGCGCCAGCAGCCAAGCTGGCACGGCCACCAATCAGCCCCAGCATTTT.

The chain carries TRBV7-2 and TRBJ1-5; D perhaps matches TRBD1 (5 bases). The V gene lost 3 bases and the J gene lost 4 bases, with 10 bases spanning the gap. The CDR3 is made up of 14 amino acids. Germline V gene data show CDR1 as SGHTA and CDR2 as FQGNSA. The CDR3 DNA reads TGTGCCAGCAGCTTCGGGACCTCGAATCAGCCCCAGCATTTT. Translation gives CASSFGTSNQPQHF.

This chain uses TRBV6-6 with TRBJ2-3, with no clear D. CDR1 and CDR2 from the germline V gene are MNHNY and SVGAGI (reference sequence). V lost 5 bases to trimming and J lost 5 bases, with 8 bases between them. The CDR3 loop spans 12 amino acids. CDR3 DNA sequence: TGTGCCAGCAGTGGCCTCGGAGATACGCAGTATTTT. It translates to CASSGLGDTQYF.

V is TRBV18 and J is TRBJ1-6; TRBD1 agrees at 8 bases. J gave up 7 bases and V 6 bases, and 8 bases lay outside the gene matches. The CDR3 totals 15 residues. Germline CDR1 and CDR2: KGHSH and LQKENI. CDR3 in DNA: TGTGCCAGCTCCCCAGGACAGGGATGGAATTCACCCCTCCACTTT. Translating it yields CASSPGQGWNSPLHF.